Shown below are 16 T cell receptor beta chains from a single sample sequenced in a study of graft-versus-host responses after intestinal transplantation. Their target antigens are unknown. This table comes from immunoSEQ multiplex PCR, and its TCRdb copy is limited to in-frame clones, with some not included. The sample yields about 59,000 clones, almost 95% seen once. Specimen: unstimulated CD4+ T cells sorted from spleen or lymph node cells, collected before transplant. These receptors came from a human donor who was the organ donor for an intestinal transplant.

The chain links TRBV7-8 to TRBJ1-5, with D hard to call. This CDR3 is built from 16 residues. V dropped 1 base and J dropped 0 bases, with 10 bases sitting between them. From germline, CDR1 is SGHVS and CDR2 FQNEAQ. The CDR3 loop is CASSLGNANSNQPQHF. The CDR3 DNA sequence: TGTGCCAGCAGCTTAGGCAACGCCAATAGCAATCAGCCCCAGCATTTT.

This rearrangement joins TRBV15 to TRBJ1-1; D is undetermined. V was shortened by 2 bases and J by 3 bases, with 10 bases between the two germline ends. The CDR3 contains 14 residues. Germline V gene sequence: CDR1 LNHNV, CDR2 YYDKDF (reference sequence). The CDR3 nucleotides read TGTGCCACCAGCAGAACGGACGGATACACTGAAGCTTTCTTT. Translating gives CATSRTDGYTEAFF.

V gene TRBV7-2 combines with J gene TRBJ2-5, with 8 positions matching TRBD1. V lost 7 bases and J lost 7; bases outside the gene matches: 8. There are 13 residues in the CDR3. Germline V lookup: CDR1 SGHTA, CDR2 FQGNSA. CDR3 nucleotides: TGTGCCAGCATACGACAGGGGAAAGGGACCCAGTACTTC. Protein product: CASIRQGKGTQYF. Full variable domain (missing parts from reference TRBV7-2 and TRBJ2-5): GAGVSQSPSNKVTEKGKDVELRCDPISGHTALYWYRQSLGQGLEFLIYFQGNSAPDKSGLPSDRFSAERTGGSVSTLTIQRTQQEDSAVYLCASIRQGKGTQYFGPGTRLLVL.

The chain couples TRBV19 to TRBJ1-3; possible D gene TRBD1, 6 bases. This CDR3 region has 15 residues. CDR1 LNHDA and CDR2 SQIVND come from the germline V gene (reference sequence). V shed 5 bases and J shed 0 bases, with 11 bases lying between them. The CDR3 loop reads CASSAPGVSGNTIYF. CDR3 bases: TGTGCCAGTAGTGCCCCAGGGGTCTCTGGAAACACCATATATTTT.

CDR3 coding DNA: TGTGCCAGCAGCTTACGACTAGCCGATACGCAGTATTTT. Its protein is CASSLRLADTQYF. The chain carries TRBV11-3 and TRBJ2-3; 7 bases fit TRBD2. Losses at the gene ends were 2 bases for V and 6 bases for J; bases not matched to a gene: 2. Germline V gene data show CDR1 as SGHNT and CDR2 as YENEEA. The CDR3 is 13 residues long.

The rearrangement uses TRBV6-1 and TRBJ1-3; unclear D gene. Germline V gene sequence: CDR1 MNHNS, CDR2 SASEGT. There are 11 residues in the CDR3. V was cut by 9 bases and J by 2 bases, with 5 bases left in between. The chain's CDR3 is CASSTGNTIYF. DNA for the CDR3: TGTGCCAGTAGTACTGGAAACACCATATATTTT.

The chain employs TRBV7-2 and TRBJ2-2, with D possibly TRBD1 on 5 matching bases. This CDR3 has 13 residues. The germline V gene has CDR1 SGHTA and CDR2 FQGNSA. V was trimmed by 4 bases and J by 7 bases, leaving 10 bases between them. The CDR3 reads CASSSQGGGELFF. CDR3 in DNA: TGTGCCAGCAGCTCGCAGGGTGGCGGGGAGCTGTTTTTT.

J is TRBJ2-1 and V is TRBV5-4; no firm D call. The CDR3 is made up of 13 amino acids. The germline V and J ends were trimmed by 1 base and 4 bases, with 6 bases remaining between them. In germline, CDR1 is SGHNT, CDR2 YYREEE (reference sequence). The CDR3 is CASSLYRYNEQFF. The CDR3 nucleotides read TGTGCCAGCAGCTTGTACAGATACAATGAGCAGTTCTTC.

A remark on this clone: Additional DNA sequences in this sample encode the identical CDR3. The chain uses TRBV11-3 and TRBJ2-2, with D possibly being TRBD1 (5 bases). Germline CDR1 and CDR2: SGHNT and YENEEA. Between the trimmed V and J ends, which lost 5 bases and 7 bases, there was a span of 11 bases. The CDR3 covers 13 residues. Here the CDR3 reads CASSAQGGGELFF. CDR3 sequence (DNA): TGTGCCAGCAGCGCCCAGGGTGGCGGGGAGCTGTTTTTT.

The CDR3 here is CASSARTGRDGYTF. The CDR3 nucleotides read TGTGCCAGCAGCGCCCGGACAGGGCGGGATGGCTACACCTTC. V and J are TRBV9 and TRBJ1-2; TRBD1 matches 8 bases. This CDR3 region has 14 residues. Germline CDR1 and CDR2: SGDLS and YYNGEE. V dropped 3 bases and J dropped 6; count of bases not matched to a gene: 7.

The chain uses TRBV7-6 and TRBJ2-3; D is undetermined. Germline loops: CDR1 SGHVS, CDR2 FNYEAQ. CDR3 length: 14 residues. V lost 8 bases, J lost 2 bases, and 14 bases lay in between. The CDR3 spells CASCGGRLTDTQYF. DNA of the CDR3: TGTGCCAGCTGCGGCGGCAGACTCACAGATACGCAGTATTTT.

The V gene is TRBV7-2, the J gene TRBJ2-1; D remains ambiguous. Trimming removed 5 bases at V and 8 bases at J, with 7 bases between. Germline CDR1 reads SGHTA; CDR2 reads FQGNSA. The CDR3 loop spans 11 amino acids. The CDR3 sequence: CASSIPDEQFF. CDR3 in DNA: TGTGCCAGCAGCATACCGGATGAGCAGTTCTTC.

The chain carries TRBV4-2 and TRBJ2-3; maybe TRBD2 (6 bases). V was pared by 0 bases and J by 0 bases, with 10 bases between. This CDR3 region has 16 residues. Germline loops: CDR1 LGHNA, CDR2 YNFKEQ. CDR3 residues: CASSQEASASTDTQYF. DNA of the CDR3: TGTGCCAGCAGCCAAGAGGCTAGCGCTAGCACAGATACGCAGTATTTT.

This clone was recorded once. The J gene is TRBJ1-2, the V gene TRBV18; 7 bases align to TRBD1. Germline V gene data show CDR1 as KGHSH and CDR2 as LQKENI. V was pared by 8 bases and J by 7 bases, with 16 bases of the junction left unmatched. The CDR3 totals 15 residues. The CDR3 region has the DNA TGTGCCAGCAACGGGCAAGGGGGCGCGATTATTGGCTACACCTTC. It is translated as CASNGQGGAIIGYTF.

The J gene is TRBJ2-1, the V gene TRBV7-2; a possible D gene is TRBD2 (6 bases). The CDR3 extends over 16 amino acids. Germline CDR1 reads SGHTA; CDR2 reads FQGNSA. The germline V and J ends were trimmed by 2 bases and 3 bases, with 14 bases remaining between them. Here the CDR3 reads CASSLSPRGDYNEQFF. DNA of the CDR3: TGTGCCAGCAGCTTAAGTCCTCGCGGGGACTACAATGAGCAGTTCTTC. Combining the CDR3 with reference TRBV7-2 and TRBJ2-1 gives the whole variable domain GAGVSQSPSNKVTEKGKDVELRCDPISGHTALYWYRQSLGQGLEFLIYFQGNSAPDKSGLPSDRFSAERTGGSVSTLTIQRTQQEDSAVYLCASSLSPRGDYNEQFFGPGTRLTVL.

The V gene is TRBV21-1, the J gene TRBJ1-1; TRBD1 is taken as the D call from the table, unchecked against the DNA. TRBV21-1 counts as a pseudogene. The CDR3 spans 15 residues. CDR3 bases: TGTGCCAGCAGCAACAGACAGGGGCTGTCGACTGAAGCTTTCTTT. Protein product: CASSNRQGLSTEAFF.